This T cell receptor beta chain was obtained from a study of T cell responses to AZD1222 COVID-19 vaccine. Overall study context: Samples with a second dose at about 4 or about 12 weeks were pooled together.

Study-wide points: Increased Spike-specific TCR breadth and depth were observed after two AZD1222 doses.

The germline CDR1 and CDR2 sequences are SEHNR and FQNEAQ (reference sequence). CDR3 length: 16 residues. J gave up 7 bases and V 4 bases, and 16 bases lay outside the gene matches. A note on this clone: Its antigen is unknown.

Data came from immunoSEQ multiplex PCR; TCRdb stores just in-frame clones and leaves some out. The sample shows 140,000 to 150,000 clones, 90% to 95% of them seen only once. J is TRBJ2-7 and V is TRBV7-9; 7 bases align to TRBD1. This receptor was obtained from an adult in good health. Sequences were derived from peripheral blood, sampled on day 0 of AZD1222 vaccination. The CDR3 loop is CASSSYSLTGEREQYF. The CDR3 DNA sequence: TGTGCCAGCAGCTCCTACTCGCTCACAGGGGAAAGGGAGCAGTACTTC.